The 24 T cell receptor beta chains reported below all come from one sample, sequenced in a study of regulatory T cells in long-lasting Graves disease. Arm-PCR of CDR3 regions and iRepertoire HTBI primers were the basis on which TCR beta libraries were built. TCRdb re-derived calls from the multiplex PCR reads in MiXCR, one entry per CDR3 protein. The sample has around 500,000 distinct CDR3 sequences, 12% seen once. Time point reported: newly diagnosed GD, antithyroid drugs for less than 3 months. Researchers made the TCR library from RNA that was extracted from PBMCs. This sample also appeared in a second study, on T cells in Graves' hyperthyroidism and ophthalmopathy.

The specimen was peripheral blood mononuclear cells (PBMCs), collected at new diagnosis, from a patient treated with antithyroid drugs. The receptors stem from a woman aged 25 to 39 with Graves disease.

This clonotype was observed a handful of times. This chain connects TRBV28 to TRBJ2-2; 7 bases fit TRBD2. Germline V lookup: CDR1 MDHEN, CDR2 SYDVKM. The V and J ends lost 8 bases and 5 bases, in that order; junction bases with no gene match: 14. The CDR3 totals 16 residues. CDR3: CASLTLGGRKTGELFF. CDR3 DNA sequence: TGTGCCAGCCTTACTTTGGGAGGGAGAAAGACCGGGGAGCTGTTTTTT.

This clonotype was detected ten times or more. A junction boundary mismatches the germline segment, possibly from a read error. The CDR3 protein is CASSLGLLAGGMSYNEQFF. CDR3 nucleotides: TGTGCTAGCAGCTTAGGTCTACTAGCGGGAGGGATGTCCTACAATGAGCAGTTCTTC. The chain has TRBV7-7 and TRBJ2-1, with 13 bases fitting TRBD2. In germline, CDR1 is SSHAT, CDR2 FNYEAQ (reference sequence). This CDR3 spans 19 amino acids.

This clonotype was recorded at least ten times. V and J are TRBV20-1 and TRBJ2-7; D remains ambiguous. Trimming took 0 bases from V and 6 from J, leaving 12 bases between them. Looked up from germline, CDR1 is DFQATT and CDR2 is SNEGSKA (reference sequence). The CDR3 consists of 13 residues. CDR3 bases: TGCAGTGCTAGAGATCTCACAGTGCCCGAGCAGTACTTC. Protein sequence: CSARDLTVPEQYF.

In this sample, this clonotype turned up many times. The CDR3 here is CASSQVYEQFF. Here the CDR3 DNA reads TGTGCCAGCAGCCAAGTGTATGAGCAGTTCTTC. The genes are TRBV3-1 and TRBJ2-1; D remains unclear. V lost 1 base and J lost 8, with 3 bases in between. The germline CDR1 and CDR2 sequences are LGHDT and YNNKEL (reference sequence). CDR3 length equals 11 residues.

Ten or more counts support this clonotype. The chain couples TRBV29-1 to TRBJ1-2; 8 bases are a match to TRBD1. Germline assignment: CDR1 SQVTM and CDR2 ANQGSEA. J was trimmed by 7 bases and V by 0 bases; bases with no gene match: 4. This CDR3 has 13 residues. The CDR3 sequence is CSVEDQGALGYTF. The CDR3 nucleotides read TGCAGCGTTGAAGACCAGGGGGCGCTTGGCTACACCTTC.

In its sample, this clonotype was seen many times. This rearrangement joins TRBV5-1 to TRBJ2-7; D is ambiguous. From germline, CDR1 is SGHRS and CDR2 YFSETQ. V dropped 0 bases and J dropped 2 bases, with 9 bases sitting between them. CDR3 length: 14 amino acids. The CDR3 coding sequence is TGCGCCAGCAGCTTGGAAGTCACAACCTACGAGCAGTACTTC. Translated, it gives CASSLEVTTYEQYF.

This clonotype was recorded many times. This sequence joins TRBV11-2 and TRBJ2-5, with D unresolved. Deletions cut 7 bases from V and 5 bases from J, with 17 bases between. This CDR3 spans 14 amino acids. The germline V gene has CDR1 SGHAT and CDR2 FQNNGV. CDR3 DNA sequence: TGTGCCAGCACCACCCTCGGGCTAGTGGAGACCCAGTACTTC. This codes for CASTTLGLVETQYF.

This clonotype was seen more than once but under ten times. V and J are TRBV29-1 and TRBJ2-1; no clear D gene. V was pared by 0 bases and J by 5 bases, with 8 bases between. The CDR3 is made up of 13 amino acids. Looked up from germline, CDR1 is SQVTM and CDR2 is ANQGSEA. CDR3 sequence reads: CSVEEIEDNEQFF. The CDR3 nucleotides are TGCAGCGTTGAAGAGATAGAGGACAATGAGCAGTTCTTC.

CDR3 nucleotide sequence: TGTGCCAGCAGCGTAGGCAGCAATCAGCCCCAGCATTTT. This gives the protein CASSVGSNQPQHF. V is TRBV9 and J is TRBJ1-5; D not resolved. The CDR3 totals 13 residues. V lost 0 bases, J lost 1 base, and 2 bases lay in between. In germline, CDR1 is SGDLS, CDR2 YYNGEE.

The chain uses TRBV10-3 and TRBJ2-1, with 11 positions matching TRBD2. The V gene's germline CDR1 is ENHRY and CDR2 SYGVKD. V lost 8 bases and J lost 5; bases outside the gene matches: 11. CDR3 length: 16 residues. CDR3 loop: CAIGTNRGLADNEQFF. The CDR3 bases are TGTGCCATCGGCACAAACAGGGGACTAGCGGACAATGAGCAGTTCTTC.

This clonotype was recorded at least ten times. J is TRBJ2-7 and V is TRBV2; TRBD2 aligns across 8 bases. Germline V gene data show CDR1 as SNHLY and CDR2 as FYNNEI. Trimming cost V 8 bases and J 3 bases; bases outside gene matches: 6. The CDR3 has 13 amino acids. This CDR3 is CASRRGGNYEQYF. Written as DNA, the CDR3 is TGTGCCAGCCGCCGGGGGGGTAACTACGAGCAGTACTTC.

A note on this clonotype: One end of the junction does not line up with germline, which may come from a read error. This rearrangement joins TRBV14 to TRBJ2-2; D is ambiguous. The germline V gene has CDR1 SGHDN and CDR2 FVKESK. The CDR3 runs to 16 residues. CDR3 sequence (DNA): TGTGCCAGCGGCCAAATTAGACGGCCCAACACCGGGGAGCTGTTTTTT. Its translation: CASGQIRRPNTGELFF.

The genes are TRBV28 and TRBJ2-7, with D possibly being TRBD2 (5 bases). The length of the CDR3 is 15 residues. V shed 6 bases and J shed 1 base, with 16 bases lying between them. Germline lookup yields CDR1 MDHEN and CDR2 SYDVKM. The CDR3 region is CASSPWTGKSYEQYF. CDR3 bases: TGTGCCAGCAGCCCCTGGACTGGGAAGTCCTACGAGCAGTACTTC.

This clonotype occurred a few times. Germline and junction disagree at one end, which may indicate a read error. The chain links TRBV2 to TRBJ2-1, with 8 bases lining up with TRBD2. Germline assignment: CDR1 SNHLY and CDR2 FYNNEI. This CDR3 has 16 amino acids. The CDR3 loop reads CASSGSRTSSYNEQLF. The CDR3 DNA sequence: TGTGCCAGCAGTGGGTCCCGGACTAGCTCCTACAATGAGCAGCTCTTC.

Only a few counts were recorded for this clonotype. This sequence joins TRBV7-8 and TRBJ2-7; no clear D. Germline V gives CDR1 SGHVS, CDR2 FQNEAQ. This CDR3 is built from 15 residues. With 0 bases removed from V and 2 bases from J, the gap between germline ends came to 11 bases. In DNA, the CDR3 is TGTGCCAGCAGCTTAGCGAGGTTAGCAACCTACGAGCAGTACTTC. This encodes CASSLARLATYEQYF.

The table lists this clonotype with many counts. This chain joins TRBV27 and TRBJ1-6; perhaps TRBD1 as D (6 bases). This CDR3 comprises 13 residues. Germline-derived CDR1 and CDR2 are MNHEY and SMNVEV (reference sequence). V was clipped by 6 bases and J by 11 bases, with 14 bases between them. The CDR3 spells CASRSGVVAPLHF. CDR3 sequence (DNA): TGTGCCAGCAGGTCAGGGGTGGTGGCACCCCTCCACTTT.

A single count supports this clonotype. CDR3 coding DNA: TGTGCCAGTACCAGTCGGAGGATCGGCACTGAAGCTTTCTTT. Its translation is CASTSRRIGTEAFF. The chain combines TRBV19 with TRBJ1-1; D gene uncertain. Germline V gives CDR1 LNHDA, CDR2 SQIVND (reference sequence). V was clipped by 7 bases and J by 4 bases, with 16 bases between them. The CDR3 is made up of 14 amino acids.

CDR3 DNA sequence: TGTGCCAGCAGCCCGGGACAGGGGAAAGGCTACACCTTC. It yields the protein CASSPGQGKGYTF. The chain links TRBV7-9 to TRBJ1-2; TRBD1 agrees at 10 bases. The V gene end was trimmed by 5 bases and the J gene end by 8 bases; junction bases not matched to a gene: 5. The CDR3 length is 13 residues. Germline CDR1 reads SEHNR; CDR2 reads FQNEAQ (reference sequence).

The genes are TRBV7-9 and TRBJ2-1, with TRBD2 identical over 11 bases. Germline V CDR1 and CDR2: SEHNR, FQNEAQ (reference sequence). The CDR3 consists of 18 residues. Trimming removed 2 bases from V and 7 bases from J; junction bases left unmatched: 13. The chain's CDR3 is CASSLPPIAGGPSNEQFF. The CDR3 nucleotides are TGTGCCAGCAGCTTACCACCAATAGCGGGAGGGCCCTCAAATGAGCAGTTCTTC.

This clonotype has at least ten counts. The chain recombines TRBV19 with TRBJ2-2; D may be TRBD2 (5 bases). This CDR3 has 14 residues. Trimming removed 7 bases from V and 0 bases from J, with 9 bases in between. The germline V gene encodes CDR1 LNHDA and CDR2 SQIVND (reference sequence). In nucleotides, the CDR3 is TGTGCCAGTACGGCGGGCCCGAACACCGGGGAGCTGTTTTTT. Translating it yields CASTAGPNTGELFF.

This clonotype appeared many times. Here the CDR3 reads CASALAGTGGEKLFF. As DNA, the CDR3 is TGTGCCAGCGCTTTGGCGGGGACAGGGGGAGAAAAACTGTTTTTT. This chain connects TRBV6-1 to TRBJ1-4, with 11 bases aligning to TRBD1. The CDR3 length is 15 residues. In germline, CDR1 is MNHNS, CDR2 SASEGT. Trimming at V came to 8 bases and at J to 8 bases, leaving 10 bases not matched to a gene.

In its sample, this clonotype was seen many times. V usage is TRBV5-5 and J usage is TRBJ2-1; D tentatively reads TRBD1 or TRBD2 (5 bases each). This CDR3 comprises 13 residues. Germline V gives CDR1 SGHKS, CDR2 YYEKEE (reference sequence). V lost 4 bases and J 5 bases, leaving 10 bases between the germline ends. CDR3 region: CASSLGTDNEQFF. The CDR3 DNA follows: TGTGCCAGCAGCCTCGGGACGGACAATGAGCAGTTCTTC.

The sample holds many counts of this clonotype. The V gene is TRBV19, the J gene TRBJ1-1, with TRBD1 matching over 7 bases. Trimming took 5 bases from V and 0 from J; bases not matched to a gene: 3. CDR3 length: 14 residues. Germline values: CDR1 LNHDA, CDR2 SQIVND (reference sequence). Here the CDR3 reads CASSVGQVNTEAFF. The CDR3 region has the DNA TGTGCCAGTAGTGTTGGACAGGTGAACACTGAAGCTTTCTTT.

In its sample, this clonotype was seen many times. This chain links TRBV13 with TRBJ2-1, with 7 bases fitting TRBD2. The germline V gene has CDR1 PRHDT and CDR2 FYEKMQ (reference sequence). V trimming: 1 base; J trimming: 4 bases; junction bases outside the gene matches: 16. The CDR3 totals 19 residues. The CDR3 region has the DNA TGTGCCAGCAGCTTAGCGCAGATTACCGGGAGGACGGAATACAATGAGCAGTTCTTC. Protein sequence: CASSLAQITGRTEYNEQFF.